This TCR beta chain originates from a study of T cells in Graves' hyperthyroidism and ophthalmopathy. General study findings and limits: Among thyroid clonotypes expanded above 0.001, most also appeared in blood.

Regarding this clonotype: Its cognate antigen is unknown.

The source material, RNA transcripts, was used to amplify TCR beta CDR3 regions. The HTBI primer set drove a first-round RT-PCR of the TCR CDR3. TCRdb reprocessed the multiplex PCR reads via MiXCR and lists one record per CDR3 protein. This table holds roughly 500,000 distinct CDR3 sequences, about 46% found once. After removal of 8 bases from V and 5 bases from J, the junction contained 10 bases not matched to a gene. CDR1 SQVTM and CDR2 ANQGSEA come from the germline V gene. This CDR3 contains 13 residues. The chain links TRBV29-1 to TRBJ2-5, with 8 positions matching TRBD1. Input material: peripheral blood or thyroid tissue (not recorded which). The receptor comes from an adult woman with Graves' disease, either hyperthyroidism or ophthalmopathy (not recorded which). CDR3 protein: CSRGQGGVETQYF. The DNA for the CDR3 is TGCAGCAGAGGACAGGGCGGTGTGGAGACCCAGTACTTC. Complete variable domain (other parts from reference TRBV29-1 and TRBJ2-5): SAVISQKPSRDICQRGTSLTIQCQVDSQVTMMFWYRQQPGQSLTLIATANQGSEATYESGFVIDKFPISRPNLTFSTLTVSNMSPEDSSIYLCSRGQGGVETQYFGPGTRLLVL.